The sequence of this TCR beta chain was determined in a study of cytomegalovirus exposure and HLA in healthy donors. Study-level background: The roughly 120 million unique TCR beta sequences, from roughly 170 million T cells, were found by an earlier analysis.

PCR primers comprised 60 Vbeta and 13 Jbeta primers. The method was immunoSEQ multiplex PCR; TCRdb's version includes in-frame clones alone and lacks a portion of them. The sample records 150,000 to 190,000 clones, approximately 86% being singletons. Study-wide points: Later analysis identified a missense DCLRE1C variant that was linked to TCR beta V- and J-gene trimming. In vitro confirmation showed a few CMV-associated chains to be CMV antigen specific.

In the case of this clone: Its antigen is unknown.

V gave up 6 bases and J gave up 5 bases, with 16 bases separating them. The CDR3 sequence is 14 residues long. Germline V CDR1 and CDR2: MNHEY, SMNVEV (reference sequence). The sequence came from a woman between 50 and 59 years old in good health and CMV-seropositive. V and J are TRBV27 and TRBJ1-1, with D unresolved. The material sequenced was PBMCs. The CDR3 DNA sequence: TGTGCCAGCAGCCCGCACCTTACTAGTACTGAAGCTTTCTTT. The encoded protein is CASSPHLTSTEAFF.